This section outlines one TCR beta chain sequence together with its context. This entry belongs to a study of blood T cell dynamics during melanoma immunotherapy. Study background: Standard first-line treatment here was pembrolizumab or nivolumab plus ipilimumab in metastatic melanoma.

Time point given: week 3, after first cycle of checkpoint inhibitor. Blood was drawn before treatment and at week 3 after checkpoint blockade. At 12 weeks after first infusion, RECIST 1.1 defined response for most patients. DNA loading was fixed at roughly 0.35 ug for all bulk PBMC samples. Here immunoSEQ multiplex PCR was the method, and the copy in TCRdb shows in-frame clones only, minus some. The sample has about 11,000 clones, nearly 90% seen once. Germline CDR1 and CDR2: SNHLY and FYNNEI. The CDR3 totals 12 residues. Trimming removed 7 bases from V and 6 bases from J; junction bases left unmatched: 5.

The V gene is TRBV2, the J gene TRBJ1-1; TRBD1 matches 7 bases. Sequenced material: blood, taken from a patient treated with checkpoint blockade. The receptor was isolated from a human donor with melanoma. CDR3 sequence: CASNQGTAEAFF. As DNA, the CDR3 is TGTGCCAGCAATCAGGGGACAGCTGAAGCTTTCTTT.